These 5 T cell receptor beta chains were all obtained from the same sample, sequenced in a study of memory CD4+ T cells and cytomegalovirus serostatus. Single viable CD3+CD4+CD8-CD45RO+ cells were sorted as the memory CD4+ T cells. Method: immunoSEQ multiplex PCR; TCRdb's copy keeps in-frame clones and lacks some. The top ten hold 0.75% to 0.9% of the sample, which has tens of thousands of clones, approximately 80% seen once. Material for sequencing was memory CD4+ T cells from blood. The source is an adult in good health and CMV-seronegative.

This clone was detected a few times. V is TRBV11-2 and J is TRBJ1-2; no definite D call. The germline CDR1 and CDR2 sequences are SGHAT and FQNNGV. With 1 base removed from V and 5 bases from J, the gap between germline ends came to 14 bases. CDR3 length equals 15 residues. This CDR3 reads CASSLARTSSYGYTF. The CDR3 coding sequence is TGTGCCAGCAGCTTAGCGAGGACCAGTTCTTATGGCTACACCTTC.

This clone showed up just once. The J gene is TRBJ2-3, the V gene TRBV2; TRBD2 might be the D (6 bases). Deletions cut 3 bases from V and 3 bases from J, with 13 bases between. This CDR3 has 15 residues. CDR1 and CDR2 (germline): SNHLY, FYNNEI. CDR3 sequence reads: CASSDIRGRTDTQYF. CDR3 sequence (DNA): TGTGCCAGCAGTGATATACGGGGGAGGACAGATACGCAGTATTTT.

This CDR3 is CASSSTRQAQETQYF. The CDR3 DNA reads TGTGCCAGCTCATCAACAAGACAGGCCCAAGAGACCCAGTACTTC. The chain couples TRBV18 to TRBJ2-5; possibly TRBD1 for D (6 bases). The CDR3 length is 15 residues. Germline-derived CDR1 and CDR2 are KGHSH and LQKENI. Trimming removed 5 bases at V and 1 base at J, with 14 bases between.

About this clone: The junction shows a germline mismatch at one end, possibly a read error. This rearrangement joins TRBV18 to TRBJ1-1; D is unclear. The CDR3 loop spans 16 amino acids. From germline, CDR1 is KGHSH and CDR2 LQKENI. Written as DNA, the CDR3 is TGTGCCAGCTCCCCACCGGGAACAGTCATGAACACTGAAGCTTTCTTT. Its protein is CASSPPGTVMNTEAFF.

Of note for this clone: Mismatch with germline at one junction end may stem from a read error. The chain couples TRBV19 to TRBJ1-3; D may be TRBD1 (6 bases). The germline gives CDR1 LNHDA, CDR2 SQIVND (reference sequence). CDR3 length equals 17 residues. For the CDR3, the DNA is TGTGCAAGTAGTATTGGCGGGACCGGGACATCAGGAAACACCATATATTTT. This gives the protein CASSIGGTGTSGNTIYF.